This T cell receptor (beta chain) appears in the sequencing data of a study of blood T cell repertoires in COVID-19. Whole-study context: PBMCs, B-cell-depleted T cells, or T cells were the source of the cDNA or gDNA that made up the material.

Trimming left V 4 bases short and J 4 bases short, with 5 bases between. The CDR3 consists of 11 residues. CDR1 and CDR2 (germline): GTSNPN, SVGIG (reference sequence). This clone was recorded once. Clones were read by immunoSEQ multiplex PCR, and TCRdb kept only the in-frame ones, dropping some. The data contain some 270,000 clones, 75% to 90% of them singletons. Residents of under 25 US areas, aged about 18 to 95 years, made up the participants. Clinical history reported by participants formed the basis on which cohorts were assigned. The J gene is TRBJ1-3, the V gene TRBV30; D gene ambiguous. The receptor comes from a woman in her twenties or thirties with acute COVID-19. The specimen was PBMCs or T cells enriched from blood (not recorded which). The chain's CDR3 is CAWTTGNTIYF. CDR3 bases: TGTGCCTGGACAACAGGAAACACCATATATTTT.